These 12 T cell receptor beta chains were all obtained from the same sample, sequenced in a study of beta chain features in type 1 diabetes. The study, taken as a whole, reports: For Type 1 diabetes patients, all four CD4+ subsets carried TCRB CDR3s that were moderately but significantly shorter.

The antigens of these receptors remain unknown. Expressed TCRB transcripts were sequenced, since all the RNA that had been isolated was reverse transcribed. Clones were read by immunoSEQ multiplex PCR, and TCRdb kept only the in-frame ones, dropping some. The top ten clones hold approximately 0.017% of a sample with approximately 250,000 clones, roughly a tenth of them seen once. Sequencing was performed on naive CD4+ T cells from blood. These receptor sequences come from a man aged 25-45 years with type 1 diabetes.

In this sample, this clone turned up a few times. This chain connects TRBV2 to TRBJ2-5, with D tentatively TRBD1 (5 bases). The CDR3 is 13 residues long. Germline V gives CDR1 SNHLY, CDR2 FYNNEI. V was shortened by 8 bases and J by 5 bases, with 15 bases between the two germline ends. The CDR3 nucleotides read TGTGCCAGCGGTCAGGGTTCTAGGGAGACCCAGTACTTC. Translating it yields CASGQGSRETQYF. Full variable domain (rest looked up from reference TRBV2 and TRBJ2-5): EPEVTQTPSHQVTQMGQEVILRCVPISNHLYFYWYRQILGQKVEFLVSFYNNEISEKSEIFDDQFSVERPDGSNFTLKIRSTKLEDSAMYFCASGQGSRETQYFGPGTRLLVL.

The V call is TRBV27, the J call TRBJ1-5, with a weak D call TRBD1 (6 bases). V lost 3 bases, J lost 3 bases, and 15 bases lay in between. Germline lookup yields CDR1 MNHEY and CDR2 SMNVEV (reference sequence). CDR3 length: 16 amino acids. CDR3 amino acids: CASSLQGSHSNQPQHF. The CDR3 nucleotides read TGTGCCAGCAGTTTGCAGGGGTCCCACTCCAATCAGCCCCAGCATTTT.

CDR3 protein: CASSFSGGGYEQFF. The CDR3 nucleotides are TGTGCCAGCAGTTTTAGCGGGGGTGGGTATGAGCAGTTCTTC. The chain uses TRBV27 and TRBJ2-1, with TRBD2 matching over 9 bases. There are 14 residues in the CDR3. With 3 bases clipped from V and 8 bases from J, the junction kept 5 bases outside the gene matches. In germline, CDR1 is MNHEY, CDR2 SMNVEV (reference sequence).

This clone was recorded a few times. This chain connects TRBV30 to TRBJ2-7; 9 positions match TRBD1. V lost 7 bases and J lost 7; bases outside the gene matches: 14. The CDR3 runs to 14 residues. The germline CDR1 and CDR2 sequences are GTSNPN and SVGIG (reference sequence). DNA for the CDR3: TGTGCCTCCGAAGGGTCACAGGGGGCGGGTGAGCAGTACTTC. This gives the protein CASEGSQGAGEQYF.

This clone was seen only a few times. This CDR3 reads CASRPRGIHTGELFF. In DNA form, the CDR3 reads TGTGCCAGCAGACCGCGGGGGATTCACACCGGGGAGCTGTTTTTT. The V gene is TRBV7-9, the J gene TRBJ2-2; 7 bases align to TRBD2. V lost 6 bases to trimming and J lost 3 bases; unmatched junction nucleotides: 7. Germline loops: CDR1 SEHNR, CDR2 FQNEAQ (reference sequence). This CDR3 region has 15 residues. Using reference TRBV7-9 and TRBJ2-2 for the parts outside the CDR3, the full variable domain is DTGVSQNPRHKITKRGQNVTFRCDPISEHNRLYWYRQTLGQGPEFLTYFQNEAQLEKSRLLSDRFSAERPKGSFSTLEIQRTEQGDSAMYLCASRPRGIHTGELFFGEGSRLTVL.

The rearrangement links TRBV10-3 to TRBJ2-5, with 10 bases lining up with TRBD2. The CDR3 is 13 amino acids. Germline V lookup: CDR1 ENHRY, CDR2 SYGVKD. Trimming at V came to 10 bases and at J to 2 bases, leaving 4 bases not matched to a gene. The CDR3 reads CATSGGRQETQYF. The CDR3 bases are TGTGCCACTAGCGGGGGACGTCAAGAGACCCAGTACTTC.

The chain's CDR3 is CAWSAATGFTEAFF. The CDR3 bases are TGTGCCTGGAGTGCGGCCACAGGGTTCACTGAAGCTTTCTTT. This chain uses TRBV30 with TRBJ1-1; a weak D match, TRBD1 (6 bases). The V end lost 1 base, the J end lost 4 bases, and 13 bases lay between the germline ends. This CDR3 region has 14 residues. Germline assignment: CDR1 GTSNPN and CDR2 SVGIG (reference sequence).

This sequence joins TRBV29-1 and TRBJ1-4; 7 positions match TRBD1. This CDR3 has 15 residues. CDR1 is SQVTM and CDR2 is ANQGSEA in the germline V gene. V lost 6 bases and J lost 5; bases outside the gene matches: 12. CDR3 sequence (DNA): TGCAGCGTGGACTTTGGGACAGCTTTAAATGAAAAACTGTTTTTT. Its protein product is CSVDFGTALNEKLFF.

The chain carries TRBV7-9 and TRBJ2-7; 8 bases align to TRBD1. Trimming took 6 bases from V and 5 from J; bases not matched to a gene: 6. This CDR3 contains 13 residues. Germline loops: CDR1 SEHNR, CDR2 FQNEAQ (reference sequence). The CDR3, as DNA: TGTGCCAGCAGACGGACAGGGTTGGACGAGCAGTACTTC. The encoded protein is CASRRTGLDEQYF.

A few counts support this clone. The chain joins TRBV14 to TRBJ2-3; 8 bases line up with TRBD1. V shed 2 bases and J 2 bases; nucleotides not matched to a gene: 6. This CDR3 has 16 residues. CDR1 and CDR2 from the germline V gene are SGHDN and FVKESK. The CDR3 sequence: CASSQWTGSTTDTQYF. The CDR3, as DNA: TGTGCCAGCAGCCAATGGACAGGGAGTACCACAGATACGCAGTATTTT.

The chain uses TRBV2 and TRBJ2-3; 9 positions agree with TRBD1. This CDR3 comprises 16 residues. Trimming at V came to 0 bases and at J to 6 bases, leaving 7 bases not matched to a gene. Germline V gene data show CDR1 as SNHLY and CDR2 as FYNNEI. CDR3 bases: TGTGCCAGCAGTGAAGCGGGGACAGGGTTGGGGGATACGCAGTATTTT. Protein sequence: CASSEAGTGLGDTQYF.

CDR3 sequence (DNA): TGTGCCAGCGGCCGAGAGACCCAGTACTTC. Translated, it gives CASGRETQYF. The V and J genes are TRBV27 and TRBJ2-5; no firm D call. The germline V gene has CDR1 MNHEY and CDR2 SMNVEV (reference sequence). The CDR3 is 10 residues long. The ends were cut back, 8 bases at V and 4 bases at J, with 5 bases in the middle.